The T cell receptor beta chain under discussion was sequenced for a study of somatic mutations in cytotoxic T cells in rheumatoid arthritis. TCRdb's table, derived via immunoSEQ multiplex PCR, lists solely in-frame clones and lacks some. Here the sample spans roughly 14,000 clones, about three quarters being singletons. Broader study findings: About an eighth of the 65 patients had a largest CD8+ clone above 20% of CD8+ cells.

This clone is classed as medium-sized. Its antigen is not identified. CDR3 size: 15 residues. With V trimmed by 4 bases and J by 6 bases, 6 bases remained unmatched. Germline CDR1 ENHRY, CDR2 SYGVKD. The specimen was CD8+ T cells sorted from blood. The receptor was derived from an adult with rheumatoid arthritis. This sequence joins TRBV10-3 and TRBJ2-1; 10 positions match TRBD2. CDR3 protein: CAISGTAGGLNEQFF. Written as DNA, the CDR3 is TGTGCCATCAGTGGGACAGCGGGGGGGCTCAATGAGCAGTTCTTC.